This record concerns one T cell receptor beta chain sequence. Its matching antigen is unknown. These data come from a study of cytomegalovirus exposure and HLA in healthy donors. Broader study findings: The majority of TCR sequences were rare, yet some public TCRs appeared in many donors. Researchers reported from a later analysis that most CMV-associated TCR beta chains appeared HLA-restricted. In a later analysis, V- and J-gene trimming of beta chains associated with a DCLRE1C missense variant, replicated independently.

PCR amplification relied on 60 Vbeta primers (plus 13 Jbeta primers). Profiling relied on immunoSEQ multiplex PCR, and the TCRdb table lists in-frame clones only, not all of them. The data contain over 100,000 clones, roughly 60% of them seen just once; the ten biggest clones take up over 8%. The ends were cut back, 0 bases at V and 1 base at J, with 20 bases in the middle. The CDR3 is 18 residues long. Germline V gene lookup returns CDR1 SGDLS and CDR2 YYNGEE. The sequenced material came from PBMCs. V usage is TRBV9 and J usage is TRBJ2-7; D is perhaps TRBD2 (7 bases). The receptor's source is a man aged 35 to 55 in good health and CMV-seropositive. The chain's CDR3 is CASSVGEGGGAISYEQYF. As DNA, the CDR3 is TGTGCCAGCAGCGTAGGGGAGGGGGGGGGAGCTATATCCTACGAGCAGTACTTC.